These T cell receptor beta chains were read from a single sample in a study of blood T cell repertoires in COVID-19. Only in-frame clones appear in the TCRdb table, and some are missing; sequencing was by immunoSEQ multiplex PCR. The table shows 200,000 to 300,000 clones, with around 84% occurring only once. The source material was PBMCs or T cells enriched from blood (not recorded which). These receptors were collected from a man aged 35 to 55 who had recovered from COVID-19. Each CDR3 is given with its conserved first and last residue. The order of the fields is clone size, D gene, J gene, V gene, CDR3 protein, CDR3 DNA. The D gene is left open where the match is weak. Size tells how often a clone was seen (once, few, many) or the class of an expanded clone, and some rows leave it out.

NA | NA | TRBJ2-1 | TRBV7-6 | CASSLVGGEQFF | TGTGCCAGCAGCTTAGTCGGGGGTGAGCAGTTCTTC
NA | NA | TRBJ2-2 | TRBV19 | CASSITRNTGELFF | TGTGCCAGTAGTATTACACGGAACACCGGGGAGCTGTTTTTT
NA | NA | TRBJ2-1 | TRBV19 | CASRKSGLVEQFF | TGTGCCAGTAGAAAATCAGGGTTGGTGGAGCAGTTCTTC
NA | TRBD2 | TRBJ2-7 | TRBV27 | CASKLAGGPYEQYF | TGTGCCAGTAAACTAGCGGGAGGGCCCTACGAGCAGTACTTC
NA | TRBD2 | TRBJ2-3 | TRBV19 | CASSGGTSGKADTQYF | TGTGCCAGTAGTGGGGGGACTAGCGGGAAAGCAGATACGCAGTATTTT
NA | TRBD2 | TRBJ2-3 | TRBV6-2/TRBV6-3 | CASSSLAGGPPGADTQYF | TGTGCCAGCAGTTCCCTAGCGGGGGGCCCTCCCGGCGCAGATACGCAGTATTTT
NA | NA | TRBJ1-3 | TRBV2 | CASSGTAPGNTIYF | TGTGCCAGCAGCGGGACTGCTCCAGGAAACACCATATATTTT
NA | NA | TRBJ2-7 | TRBV15 | CATSRSRAANIKQYF | TGTGCCACCAGCAGGAGCAGGGCGGCCAATATCAAGCAGTACTTC
NA | NA | TRBJ1-2 | TRBV4-3 | CASSQVSGDYGYTF | TGCGCCAGCAGCCAAGTTTCAGGGGACTATGGCTACACCTTC
NA | TRBD2 | TRBJ2-1 | TRBV3-1/TRBV3-2 | CASSPKTGTSTDEQFF | TGTGCCAGCAGCCCTAAAACCGGGACTAGTACCGATGAGCAGTTCTTC
NA | TRBD1 | TRBJ1-4 | TRBV6-4 | CASEGQGTGNEKLFF | TGTGCCAGCGAGGGACAGGGGACGGGCAATGAAAAACTGTTTTTT
few | NA | TRBJ2-7 | TRBV11-3 | CASGDRGRNSYEQYF | TGTGCCAGCGGTGACCGCGGGCGAAACTCCTACGAGCAGTACTTC
NA | TRBD1 | TRBJ1-5 | TRBV28 | CASSFNDRGVNQPQHF | TGTGCCAGCAGTTTCAACGACAGGGGAGTCAATCAGCCCCAGCATTTT
NA | TRBD1 | TRBJ2-1 | TRBV5-4 | CASSSDRGHNEQFF | TGTGCCAGCAGCTCAGACAGGGGGCACAATGAGCAGTTCTTC
NA | NA | TRBJ1-2 | TRBV28 | CASRTGNYGYTF | TGTGCCAGCCGGACGGGGAACTATGGCTACACCTTC
NA | NA | TRBJ1-4 | TRBV14 | CASSQRSLAAREKLFF | TGTGCCAGCAGCCAACGTAGCCTGGCAGCCCGTGAAAAACTGTTTTTT
NA | TRBD2 | TRBJ2-2 | TRBV28 | CASSLAGGHTGELFF | TGTGCCAGCAGTTTAGCGGGAGGGCACACCGGGGAGCTGTTTTTT
NA | NA | TRBJ2-7 | TRBV7-6 | CASSSTGTGSYEQYF | TGTGCCAGCAGCTCAACTGGTACAGGATCCTACGAGCAGTACTTC
once | TRBD2 | TRBJ2-7 | TRBV29-1 | CSVEGVLRGTYEQYF | TGCAGCGTTGAAGGGGTGCTGCGGGGGACCTACGAGCAGTACTTC
NA | NA | TRBJ2-5 | TRBV18 | CASSPQVTGKETQYF | TGTGCCAGCTCACCACAGGTGACTGGAAAAGAGACCCAGTACTTC
NA | NA | TRBJ1-2 | TRBV3-1/TRBV3-2 | CASSQVSGYTF | TGTGCCAGCAGCCAAGTATCCGGCTACACCTTC
NA | NA | TRBJ2-1 | TRBV3-1/TRBV3-2 | CASSQVNSNNEQFF | TGTGCCAGCAGCCAAGTCAACAGTAACAATGAGCAGTTCTTC
NA | TRBD1 | TRBJ1-2 | TRBV28 | CASTATGVGYTF | TGTGCCAGCACCGCGACAGGGGTAGGCTACACCTTC
NA | NA | TRBJ1-1 | TRBV6-4 | CASSEQRNTEAFF | TGTGCCAGCAGTGAACAGAGAAACACTGAAGCTTTCTTT
NA | TRBD1 | TRBJ2-7 | TRBV3-1/TRBV3-2 | CASSLPTQGVLEQYF | TGTGCCAGCAGCCTTCCAACCCAGGGGGTCCTCGAGCAGTACTTC
NA | NA | TRBJ2-5 | TRBV11-2 | CASSLRYARREETQYF | TGTGCCAGCAGCTTACGTTACGCACGGCGGGAAGAGACCCAGTACTTC
NA | NA | TRBJ2-2 | TRBV6-2/TRBV6-3 | CASSYRSSRVNAGELFF | TGTGCCAGCAGTTACCGCTCGTCCAGGGTGAATGCCGGGGAGCTGTTTTTT
NA | NA | TRBJ2-1 | TRBV7-6 | CASSFSADSSYNEQFF | TGTGCCAGCAGCTTTTCGGCAGACAGCTCCTACAATGAGCAGTTCTTC
NA | TRBD1 | TRBJ1-6 | TRBV19 | CASTTGRNSPLHF | TGTGCCAGTACGACAGGGAGAAATTCACCCCTCCACTTT
NA | NA | TRBJ1-2 | TRBV12-3/TRBV12-4 | CASSYLSVGYTF | TGTGCCAGCAGTTACCTATCCGTGGGCTACACCTTC
once | NA | TRBJ2-1 | TRBV16 | CASSQSVSYNEQFF | TGTGCCAGCAGCCAATCGGTCAGCTACAATGAGCAGTTCTTC
NA | TRBD1 | TRBJ1-1 | TRBV19 | CASSTGGLEAFF | TGTGCCAGTAGTACAGGGGGCCTTGAAGCTTTCTTT
NA | NA | TRBJ1-1 | TRBV30 | CAWISGGEAFF | TGTGCCTGGATTAGCGGAGGTGAAGCTTTCTTT
NA | TRBD1 | TRBJ1-2 | TRBV11-2 | CASSLVWQGDYGYTF | TGTGCCAGCAGCTTAGTCTGGCAGGGGGACTATGGCTACACCTTC
NA | TRBD1 | TRBJ2-7 | TRBV5-1 | CASRRTGLDAYEQYF | TGCGCCAGCAGGCGGACAGGGCTGGATGCCTACGAGCAGTACTTC
once | NA | TRBJ1-2 | TRBV6-6 | CASSYQVAGGYTF | TGTGCCAGCAGTTACCAGGTGGCGGGAGGCTACACCTTC
NA | NA | TRBJ2-7 | TRBV14 | CASSQDTGYETYEQYF | TGTGCCAGCAGCCAGGACACAGGGTACGAAACCTACGAGCAGTACTTC
NA | NA | TRBJ2-3 | TRBV30 | CAWTGADTQYF | TGTGCCTGGACAGGGGCGGATACGCAGTATTTT
NA | TRBD1 | TRBJ1-6 | TRBV19 | CASSMEGANNSPLHF | TGTGCCAGTAGTATGGAGGGGGCCAATAATTCACCCCTCCACTTT
NA | NA | TRBJ1-2 | TRBV4-3 | CASSQDGRGYTF | TGCGCCAGCAGCCAAGATGGGCGCGGCTACACCTTC
NA | NA | TRBJ2-5 | TRBV5-1 | CASSLTGRGAQETQYF | TGCGCCAGCAGCTTGACGGGACGGGGGGCCCAAGAGACCCAGTACTTC
NA | NA | TRBJ2-7 | TRBV12-3/TRBV12-4 | CASSLDAGEQYF | TGTGCCAGCAGTTTGGACGCGGGGGAGCAGTACTTC
NA | NA | TRBJ1-1 | TRBV5-6 | CASSWGTTSEAFF | TGTGCCAGCAGCTGGGGGACTACCTCCGAAGCTTTCTTT
few | NA | TRBJ1-5 | TRBV28 | CASSSPSEGSNQPQHF | TGTGCCAGCAGTTCACCGTCAGAGGGAAGCAATCAGCCCCAGCATTTT
NA | NA | TRBJ1-2 | TRBV2 | CASSPQYRAGF | TGTGCCAGCAGTCCCCAATACAGGGCCGGTTTC
NA | TRBD2 | TRBJ2-1 | TRBV28 | CASSLNAGLADYNEQFF | TGTGCCAGCAGTTTAAATGCGGGACTAGCGGATTACAATGAGCAGTTCTTC
NA | TRBD2 | TRBJ2-7 | TRBV28 | CASSSGGGAYEQYF | TGTGCCAGCAGTAGCGGGGGAGGGGCTTACGAGCAGTACTTC
NA | TRBD1 | TRBJ1-1 | TRBV27 | CASSQTGGTEAFF | TGTGCCAGCAGTCAAACAGGGGGCACTGAAGCTTTCTTT
NA | NA | TRBJ1-1 | TRBV19 | CASSNRGGTEAFF | TGTGCCAGTAGTAATAGGGGAGGGACTGAAGCTTTCTTT
NA | TRBD1 | TRBJ1-4 | TRBV5-1 | CASSPGQGDEKLFF | TGCGCCAGCAGCCCGGGACAGGGGGATGAAAAACTGTTTTTT
NA | TRBD1 | TRBJ1-6 | TRBV6-2/TRBV6-3 | CASSYGTAGGNSPLHF | TGTGCCAGCAGTTACGGGACAGCTGGGGGTAATTCACCCCTCCACTTT
NA | NA | TRBJ2-3 | TRBV7-3 | CASSAMRGDTQYF | TGTGCCAGCAGCGCGATGCGGGGAGATACGCAGTATTTT